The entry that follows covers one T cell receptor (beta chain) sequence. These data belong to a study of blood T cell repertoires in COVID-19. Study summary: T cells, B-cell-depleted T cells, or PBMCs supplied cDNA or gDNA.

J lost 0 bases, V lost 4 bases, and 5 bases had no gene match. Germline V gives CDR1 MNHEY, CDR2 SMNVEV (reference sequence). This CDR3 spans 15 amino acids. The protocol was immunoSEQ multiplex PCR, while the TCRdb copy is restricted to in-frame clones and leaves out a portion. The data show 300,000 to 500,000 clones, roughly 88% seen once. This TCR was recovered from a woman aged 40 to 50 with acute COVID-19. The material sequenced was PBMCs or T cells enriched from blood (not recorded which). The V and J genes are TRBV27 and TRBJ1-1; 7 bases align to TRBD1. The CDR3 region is CASSSKGQLNTEAFF. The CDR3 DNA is TGTGCCAGCAGTTCGAAGGGACAGCTGAACACTGAAGCTTTCTTT.